The 26 T cell receptor beta chains below were found in one sample sequenced in a study of T cell repertoires in cytomegalovirus infection. TCRdb passed the reads through MiXCR, listing each CDR3 protein once. The sample carries 250,000 to 300,000 distinct CDR3 sequences, approximately 9.1% recorded once. Sequencing input: PBMCs. These receptors were obtained from a human donor in good health (CMV status not recorded). Some clones in this sample may be carry-over from other donors' samples.

This clonotype was detected only a few times. The gene calls are TRBV25-1 and TRBJ2-2, with TRBD1 identical over 9 bases. CDR1 is MGHDK, CDR2 SYGVNS, per germline. The CDR3 contains 17 residues. Trimming at V came to 8 bases and at J to 0 bases, leaving 10 bases not matched to a gene. CDR3 amino acids: CASRVDRGGANTGELFF. Written as DNA, the CDR3 is TGTGCCAGCCGTGTGGACAGGGGTGGAGCGAACACCGGGGAGCTGTTTTTT.

This clonotype showed up just a few times. The rearrangement links TRBV20-1 to TRBJ2-6; unclear D gene. The germline V and J ends were trimmed by 2 bases and 1 base, with 6 bases remaining between them. This CDR3 is 14 amino acids long. Germline V CDR1 and CDR2: DFQATT, SNEGSKA (reference sequence). CDR3 residues: CSARIGSGANVLTF. CDR3 DNA: TGCAGTGCTAGAATCGGTTCTGGGGCCAACGTCCTGACTTTC.

This clonotype was seen many times. The chain employs TRBV7-6 and TRBJ1-1; TRBD1 matches at 10 bases. The junction had 7 bases not matched to a gene; V was cut back by 5 bases and J by 1 base. The CDR3 sequence is 16 residues long. Germline V gene sequence: CDR1 SGHVS, CDR2 FNYEAQ. CDR3 in DNA: TGTGCCAGCAGCCGTCCCGGGACAGGGGAGAACACTGAAGCTTTCTTT. Translating it yields CASSRPGTGENTEAFF.

A few counts support this clonotype. This chain uses TRBV19 with TRBJ2-2; perhaps TRBD1 as D (6 bases). Trimming took off 10 bases at V and 0 bases at J, with 15 bases between the two ends. Germline assignment: CDR1 LNHDA and CDR2 SQIVND (reference sequence). CDR3 length: 15 amino acids. The CDR3 sequence: CATYLGASNTGELFF. CDR3 coding DNA: TGTGCCACTTATTTGGGGGCTTCGAACACCGGGGAGCTGTTTTTT.

This clonotype has a count of ten or more. The chain employs TRBV7-6 and TRBJ2-3; 15 nucleotides line up with TRBD2. V lost 3 bases and J lost 0; bases outside the gene matches: 7. Germline CDR1 reads SGHVS; CDR2 reads FNYEAQ. The CDR3 totals 19 residues. The CDR3 sequence: CASSLGLAGGSTSTDTQYF. The CDR3 nucleotides read TGTGCCAGCAGCTTGGGACTAGCGGGAGGCAGTACTAGCACAGATACGCAGTATTTT. The full variable domain, with the rest looked up from reference TRBV7-6 and TRBJ2-3, is GAGVSQSPRYKVTKRGQDVALRCDPISGHVSLYWYRQALGQGPEFLTYFNYEAQQDKSGLPNDRFSAERPEGSISTLTIQRTEQRDSAMYRCASSLGLAGGSTSTDTQYFGPGTRLTVL.

There are a few counts of this clonotype. The rearrangement joins TRBV12-3 or TRBV12-4 to TRBJ1-5; D perhaps matches TRBD1 (5 bases). V was trimmed by 11 bases and J by 2 bases, leaving 19 bases between them. This CDR3 is 15 amino acids long. This chain's CDR3 is CACARDFGGNQPQHF. In DNA, the CDR3 is TGTGCCTGCGCTAGGGACTTCGGAGGCAATCAGCCCCAGCATTTT.

This clonotype has at least ten counts. The gene calls are TRBV7-2 and TRBJ2-4; 9 positions agree with TRBD2. This CDR3 region has 16 residues. Germline CDR1 reads SGHTA; CDR2 reads FQGNSA. V lost 5 bases, J lost 5 bases, and 10 bases stayed unmatched. Here the CDR3 reads CASSVSGTSFQNIQYF. The CDR3 DNA reads TGTGCCAGCAGCGTCTCCGGGACTAGCTTTCAAAACATTCAGTACTTC.

This clonotype was counted at least ten times. The chain has TRBV28 and TRBJ1-4; the match to TRBD1 covers 11 bases. Trimming cost V 4 bases and J 1 base; bases outside gene matches: 5. The CDR3 runs to 17 residues. Germline CDR1 is MDHEN and CDR2 is SYDVKM. The CDR3 sequence is CASSSTGQGVTNEKLFF. CDR3 coding DNA: TGTGCCAGCAGTTCAACGGGACAGGGGGTAACTAATGAAAAACTGTTTTTT.

There are many counts of this clonotype. This chain connects TRBV7-2 to TRBJ1-4; no clear D gene. Trimming removed 0 bases at V and 5 bases at J, with 16 bases between. Germline CDR1 is SGHTA and CDR2 is FQGNSA. The CDR3 extends over 17 amino acids. The CDR3 is CASSLAPNYIQNEKLFF. CDR3 sequence (DNA): TGTGCCAGCAGCTTAGCCCCCAACTACATTCAGAATGAAAAACTGTTTTTT.

This clonotype was seen many times. The gene calls are TRBV19 and TRBJ2-1, with D possibly being TRBD2 (7 bases). The CDR3 loop spans 15 amino acids. In germline, CDR1 is LNHDA, CDR2 SQIVND (reference sequence). V lost 5 bases and J lost 7, with 18 bases in between. The CDR3 loop reads CASSERGARGNEQFF. The CDR3 DNA follows: TGTGCCAGTAGTGAACGGGGGGCCCGGGGTAATGAGCAGTTCTTC. Drawing the rest from reference TRBV19 and TRBJ2-1, the complete variable domain is DGGITQSPKYLFRKEGQNVTLSCEQNLNHDAMYWYRQDPGQGLRLIYYSQIVNDFQKGDIAEGYSVSREKKESFPLTVTSAQKNPTAFYLCASSERGARGNEQFFGPGTRLTVL.

About this clonotype itself: A much larger clonotype is one base distant, so this may be a read error. Since no conserved phenylalanine or tryptophan closes the CDR3, a read error is the likely cause. V is TRBV6-8 and J is TRBJ1-2; the match to TRBD1 covers 8 bases. V dropped 5 bases and J dropped 6; count of bases not matched to a gene: 11. Germline CDR1 and CDR2: MNHGY and SAAAGT. This CDR3 has 15 residues. CDR3 DNA: TGTGCCAGCAGTAACAGGGGGGGCTGGGTCGATGGCTACACCATC. Residues: CASSNRGGWVDGYTI.

This clonotype was detected many times. The rearrangement joins TRBV28 to TRBJ2-1, with D hard to call. The CDR3 loop spans 13 amino acids. CDR1 is MDHEN, CDR2 SYDVKM, per germline. Trimming cost V 3 bases and J 8 bases, with 11 bases left between them. CDR3 DNA sequence: TGTGCCAGCAGTTTTGAGCAGTTCTATGAGCAGTTCTTC. This codes for CASSFEQFYEQFF. Complete variable domain (other parts from reference TRBV28 and TRBJ2-1): DVKVTQSSRYLVKRTGEKVFLECVQDMDHENMFWYRQDPGLGLRLIYFSYDVKMKEKGDIPEGYSVSREKKERFSLILESASTNQTSMYLCASSFEQFYEQFFGPGTRLTVL.

This clonotype was seen many times. CDR3 amino acids: CASREGRGRGNTEAFF. CDR3 sequence (DNA): TGTGCCAGCCGGGAGGGCAGGGGGCGTGGGAACACTGAAGCTTTCTTT. This rearrangement joins TRBV6-1 to TRBJ1-1; 8 bases match TRBD1. J gave up 1 base and V 8 bases, and 12 bases lay outside the gene matches. CDR1 is MNHNS and CDR2 is SASEGT in the germline V gene. The CDR3 length is 16 residues.

The sample holds many counts of this clonotype. The chain combines TRBV6-2 or TRBV6-3 with TRBJ2-2, with TRBD1 as a possible D gene (6 bases). There are 15 residues in the CDR3. Germline lookup yields CDR1 MNHEY and CDR2 SVGEGT. Trimming took 4 bases from V and 6 from J, leaving 15 bases between them. CDR3 nucleotides: TGTGCCAGCAGTTGGAGACAGGCCCTGTCCGGGGAGCTGTTTTTT. Encoded protein: CASSWRQALSGELFF.

Many counts were recorded for this clonotype. Being one base from a much bigger clone, this may be a read error. The rearrangement joins TRBV20-1 to TRBJ1-1; D gene unclear. The germline gives CDR1 DFQATT, CDR2 SNEGSKA (reference sequence). The CDR3 covers 11 residues. Between the trimmed V and J ends, which lost 1 base and 4 bases, there was a span of 4 bases. In DNA form, the CDR3 reads TGCAGTGCTAGAGGGCGCACTGAAGCTTTCTTT. This gives the protein CSARGRTEAFF.

This clonotype has a count of ten or more. This chain links TRBV28 with TRBJ2-3; D remains ambiguous. This CDR3 comprises 15 residues. V shed 2 bases and J shed 4 bases, with 13 bases lying between them. In germline, CDR1 is MDHEN, CDR2 SYDVKM. The CDR3 region has the DNA TGTGCCAGCAGTTTAGGCCTGTCGGGCGCAGATACGCAGTATTTT. Translating gives CASSLGLSGADTQYF.

This clonotype was seen ten or more times. The chain recombines TRBV7-2 with TRBJ2-1, with 10 bases that match TRBD1. Per germline, CDR1 SGHTA and CDR2 FQGNSA. The CDR3 has 15 residues. Trimming at V came to 1 base and at J to 4 bases, leaving 1 base not matched to a gene. Here the CDR3 reads CASSLGGQGYNEQFF. Written as DNA, the CDR3 is TGTGCCAGCAGCTTAGGGGGACAGGGGTACAATGAGCAGTTCTTC. Full variable domain (rest looked up from reference TRBV7-2 and TRBJ2-1): GAGVSQSPSNKVTEKGKDVELRCDPISGHTALYWYRQSLGQGLEFLIYFQGNSAPDKSGLPSDRFSAERTGGSVSTLTIQRTQQEDSAVYLCASSLGGQGYNEQFFGPGTRLTVL.

This clonotype was seen at least ten times. The V gene is TRBV7-2, the J gene TRBJ2-5, with TRBD2 matching 9 bases. Germline-derived CDR1 and CDR2 are SGHTA and FQGNSA. The CDR3 is 14 amino acids. The trim removed 5 bases at V and 5 bases at J, leaving 6 bases unmatched. For the CDR3, the DNA is TGTGCCAGCAGCCCCGGGACTAGCTGGGAGACCCAGTACTTC. Translating gives CASSPGTSWETQYF. Together with reference TRBV7-2 and TRBJ2-5, the CDR3 gives the full variable domain: GAGVSQSPSNKVTEKGKDVELRCDPISGHTALYWYRQSLGQGLEFLIYFQGNSAPDKSGLPSDRFSAERTGGSVSTLTIQRTQQEDSAVYLCASSPGTSWETQYFGPGTRLLVL.

This clonotype was counted at least ten times. This chain uses TRBV7-2 with TRBJ1-1; TRBD1 matches at 7 bases. The length of the CDR3 is 13 residues. The germline CDR1 and CDR2 sequences are SGHTA and FQGNSA. The ends lost 8 bases at V and 2 bases at J; junction bases unmatched: 5. Here the CDR3 DNA reads TGTGCCAGCTTCCGGGACAGAAACACTGAAGCTTTCTTT. Protein sequence: CASFRDRNTEAFF.

The chain employs TRBV4-3 and TRBJ2-7; 10 nucleotides line up with TRBD1. CDR3 length: 16 residues. Germline values: CDR1 LGHNA, CDR2 YSLEER. Losses at the gene ends were 3 bases for V and 5 bases for J; bases not matched to a gene: 10. The DNA of the CDR3 is TGCGCCAGCAGCCAGGAGCGACAGGGGGCCACCGACGAGCAGTACTTC. It encodes CASSQERQGATDEQYF.

This clonotype has at least ten counts. This chain links TRBV4-3 with TRBJ2-4, with 7 bases that match TRBD2. Trimming removed 0 bases from V and 2 bases from J; junction bases left unmatched: 16. The CDR3 is 20 residues long. The germline V gene encodes CDR1 LGHNA and CDR2 YSLEER. The CDR3 here is CASSQDWASGKSLSKNIQYF. CDR3 coding DNA: TGCGCCAGCAGCCAAGATTGGGCTAGCGGAAAAAGCCTTTCCAAAAACATTCAGTACTTC.

This clonotype was observed at least ten times. V gene TRBV7-9 combines with J gene TRBJ1-2; 9 nucleotides line up with TRBD1. Looked up from germline, CDR1 is SEHNR and CDR2 is FQNEAQ (reference sequence). The V gene end was trimmed by 4 bases and the J gene end by 8 bases; junction bases not matched to a gene: 11. The CDR3 contains 15 residues. The CDR3: CASSSQRDRVSGYTF. The CDR3 coding sequence is TGTGCCAGCAGCTCGCAACGGGACAGGGTATCCGGCTACACCTTC. Based on the CDR3 plus reference TRBV7-9 and TRBJ1-2, the full variable domain is DTGVSQNPRHKITKRGQNVTFRCDPISEHNRLYWYRQTLGQGPEFLTYFQNEAQLEKSRLLSDRFSAERPKGSFSTLEIQRTEQGDSAMYLCASSSQRDRVSGYTFGSGTRLTVV.

The chain employs TRBV28 and TRBJ1-1; maybe TRBD1 (6 bases). The CDR3 extends over 16 amino acids. The V gene's germline CDR1 is MDHEN and CDR2 SYDVKM. Trimming left V 3 bases short and J 0 bases short, with 14 bases between. CDR3 nucleotide sequence: TGTGCCAGCAGTTTCTACGGGACATCTATGAACACTGAAGCTTTCTTT. Amino acids: CASSFYGTSMNTEAFF.

The sample holds many counts of this clonotype. V and J are TRBV6-2 or TRBV6-3 and TRBJ2-1, with TRBD1 as a possible D gene (6 bases). This CDR3 comprises 12 residues. Trimming took 5 bases from V and 11 from J, leaving 13 bases between them. Germline CDR1 is MNHEY and CDR2 is SVGEGT. The CDR3: CASSQQGYQQFF. CDR3 bases: TGTGCCAGCAGTCAACAGGGATACCAGCAGTTCTTC.

This clonotype has a handful of counts. The chain couples TRBV30 to TRBJ1-5; D is unresolved. CDR1 is GTSNPN, CDR2 SVGIG, per germline (reference sequence). The V end was cut by 1 base, the J end by 1 base, with 2 bases between. CDR3 length: 12 residues. CDR3 in DNA: TGTGCCTGGAGTGAAAGCAATCAGCCCCAGCATTTT. The encoded protein is CAWSESNQPQHF.

This rearrangement joins TRBV29-1 to TRBJ2-7; maybe TRBD1 (6 bases). V lost 4 bases, J lost 2 bases, and 12 bases lay in between. This CDR3 contains 13 residues. Germline V gene sequence: CDR1 SQVTM, CDR2 ANQGSEA. The CDR3, as DNA: TGCAGCGTTGTCGAGGACAGTACCTACGAGCAGTACTTC. Amino acids: CSVVEDSTYEQYF.